This T cell receptor (beta chain) originates from a study of OX40 agonist ivuxolimab in advanced cancers. Study-level information: Recorded diagnoses for dose-escalation patients were hepatocellular carcinoma, melanoma, renal cell or head and neck cancer. General observations from the study: Both CD4+ and CD8+ T cell populations in blood had undergone clonal expansion by week 6 at 0.1 to 3.0 mg/kg.

About this clone: Antigen specificity is unknown.

Patients were ineligible given autoimmune disease history or systemic immunosuppression. Blood draws occurred at baseline, cycle 4 day 1, and cycle 7 day 1. The germline V gene has CDR1 SGDLS and CDR2 YYNGEE. The CDR3 totals 14 residues. Trimming removed 1 base from V and 4 bases from J; junction bases left unmatched: 0. Clones were read by immunoSEQ multiplex PCR, and TCRdb kept only the in-frame ones, dropping some. The sample includes tens of thousands of clones, roughly nine tenths seen only once; the top ten take around 25%. V usage is TRBV9 and J usage is TRBJ1-4; 8 nucleotides match TRBD1. The material was CD4+ or CD8+ T cells sorted from blood, obtained in a trial of the OX40 agonist ivuxolimab. The clonotype originates from an adult with an advanced solid tumor such as melanoma, head and neck, liver or kidney cancer. CDR3 amino acids: CASSVTGGNEKLFF. CDR3 DNA: TGTGCCAGCAGCGTAACAGGGGGTAATGAAAAACTGTTTTTT. Using reference TRBV9 and TRBJ1-4 for the parts outside the CDR3, the full variable domain is DSGVTQTPKHLITATGQRVTLRCSPRSGDLSVYWYQQSLDQGLQFLIQYYNGEERAKGNILERFSAQQFPDLHSELNLSSLELGDSALYFCASSVTGGNEKLFFGSGTQLSVL.